This paragraph reports one TCR beta chain. This entry comes from a study of blood T cell repertoires in COVID-19. Overall study: T cells, B-cell-depleted T cells, or PBMCs provided the cDNA or gDNA that served as material.

Germline loops: CDR1 ENHRY, CDR2 SYGVKD. Trimming cost V 3 bases and J 4 bases, with 4 bases left between them. CDR3 length equals 12 residues. The study drew participants aged about 18 to 95 years from 20 to 30 US areas. Cohorts were based on clinical histories the participants reported. Data came from immunoSEQ multiplex PCR; TCRdb stores just in-frame clones and leaves some out. This sample carries around 340,000 clones, more than 70% of them seen once, and the ten largest clones take over 1%. The V and J genes are TRBV10-3 and TRBJ1-5; D unclear. The specimen was PBMCs or T cells enriched from blood (not recorded which). The source of this sequence is a woman aged 30 to 39 who had been exposed to COVID-19. This CDR3 reads CAISDGNQPQHF. The CDR3 DNA reads TGTGCCATCAGTGACGGGAATCAGCCCCAGCATTTT.